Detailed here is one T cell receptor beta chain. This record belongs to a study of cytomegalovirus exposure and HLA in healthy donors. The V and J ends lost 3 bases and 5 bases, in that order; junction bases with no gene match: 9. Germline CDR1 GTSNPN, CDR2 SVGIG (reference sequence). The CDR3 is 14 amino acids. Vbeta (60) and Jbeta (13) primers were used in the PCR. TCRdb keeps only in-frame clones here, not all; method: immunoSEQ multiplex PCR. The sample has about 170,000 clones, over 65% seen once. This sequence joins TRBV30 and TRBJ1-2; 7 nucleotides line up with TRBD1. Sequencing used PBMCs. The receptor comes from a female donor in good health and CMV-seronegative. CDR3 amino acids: CAWSVATGRYGYTF. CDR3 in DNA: TGTGCCTGGAGCGTTGCGACAGGGCGATATGGCTACACCTTC.